One T cell receptor beta chain is described in this entry. Its target is unknown. These data originate in a study of identical twins. Addition of a universal primer site occurred through template switching, and cDNA carried unique molecular identifiers. A single record per CDR3 protein comes from TCRdb applying MiXCR to the 5' RACE reads. The sample yields a few hundred thousand distinct CDR3 sequences, over 8.5% seen once. V lost 3 bases to trimming and J lost 0 bases, with 13 bases between them. The CDR3 has 16 residues. The germline V gene has CDR1 SGHAT and CDR2 FQNNGV. Notes on the study in general: Zero-insertion analyses were open to partial confounding by invariant MAIT and iNKT cells. Without tracking the same donors, conclusions rested on cross-sectional statistical analysis. Twin-shared out-of-frame alpha sequences showed excess low generation probability.

These data were also filed under a second study, of yellow fever vaccine responses in identical twins.

The sequenced sample was PBMCs. This chain connects TRBV11-2 to TRBJ2-3; the D gene is possibly TRBD2 (7 bases). This TCR was recovered from a woman aged 18-29 years in good health. The CDR3 coding sequence is TGTGCCAGCAGCTTTCTCCGGGGGGCTAGCACAGATACGCAGTATTTT. It specifies CASSFLRGASTDTQYF.